Sequencing of this TCR beta chain was carried out in a study of cytomegalovirus exposure and HLA in healthy donors. PCR amplification relied on 60 Vbeta primers (plus 13 Jbeta primers). Repertoires were generated with immunoSEQ multiplex PCR, while TCRdb's copy carries only in-frame clones and drops some. The sample shows 100,000 to 150,000 clones, and less than 3% sits with its ten largest clones. The receptor's source is a man aged 25-45 years in good health and CMV-seronegative. Sequenced material: PBMCs.

CDR3 protein: CASSREQGAKDEKLFF. CDR3 in DNA: TGCGCCAGCAGCAGGGAACAGGGGGCAAAGGATGAAAAACTGTTTTTT. The rearrangement links TRBV5-1 to TRBJ1-4; 9 positions match TRBD1. Germline V gene data show CDR1 as SGHRS and CDR2 as YFSETQ. J lost 6 bases, V lost 4 bases, and 10 bases had no gene match. The CDR3 spans 16 residues.